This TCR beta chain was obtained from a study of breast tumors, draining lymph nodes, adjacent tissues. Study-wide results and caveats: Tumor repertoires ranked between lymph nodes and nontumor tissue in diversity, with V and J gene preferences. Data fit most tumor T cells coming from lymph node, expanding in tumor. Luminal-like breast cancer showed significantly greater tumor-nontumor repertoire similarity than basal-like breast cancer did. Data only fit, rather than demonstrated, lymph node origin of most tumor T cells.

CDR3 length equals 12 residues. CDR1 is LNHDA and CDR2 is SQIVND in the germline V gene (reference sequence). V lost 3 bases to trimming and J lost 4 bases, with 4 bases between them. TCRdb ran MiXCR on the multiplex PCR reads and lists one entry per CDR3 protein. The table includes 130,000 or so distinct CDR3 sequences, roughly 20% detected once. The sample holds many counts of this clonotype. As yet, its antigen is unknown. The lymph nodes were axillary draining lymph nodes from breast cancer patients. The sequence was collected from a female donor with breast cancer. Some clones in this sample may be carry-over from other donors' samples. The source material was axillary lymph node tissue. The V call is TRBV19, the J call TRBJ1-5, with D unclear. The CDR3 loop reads CASSIGNQPQHF. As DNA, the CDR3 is TGTGCCAGTAGTATCGGGAATCAGCCCCAGCATTTT.